This entry concerns a single T cell receptor (beta chain). Its antigen is currently not known. There are no base qualities to consult, and no much larger clone falls within one base. The data belong to a study of shared clonotypes between healthy human individuals (dated by TCRdb to the early 2020s). Study-wide context: The cohort comprised two women and a few men aged 18 to 49 years. Per donor, leukapheresis produced somewhere between about 0.94 and 9.5 billion PBMCs. Libraries were prepared and TCR repertoires were sequenced by different laboratories using diverse techniques, in order to increase sequencing depth and limit assay-specific biases. For each donor, CD4 naive and CD4 memory were each run on three plates, CD8 naive on two plates, and CD8 memory on one plate. To estimate repertoire size and how much clonotype sharing occurs between individuals, the study deeply sequenced the blood TCR repertoires of five or six healthy adults.

CD8 naive samples were obtained by positive selection for CCR7 among CD45RO-negative cells, yielding a CD45RA+CCR7+ population from which TemRA cells were excluded. The donors were healthy, HIV-negative adults with no recently reported acute infections or vaccinations. Every donor was a Caucasian adult residing in Nashville, Tennessee, USA. Blood was obtained by leukapheresis, after which PBMCs were separated by Ficoll-Histopaque density gradient centrifugation and cryopreserved in liquid nitrogen vapor phase. Analytical flow cytometry was used to check the purity and quantity of every magnetically sorted T cell population. From each sorted fraction, genomic DNA was isolated and quantified by UV absorbance on a Nanodrop 2000c. Cut back by 2 bases and 1 base, the V and J ends lie 12 bases apart. CDR1 and CDR2 are read off the germline V gene as MNHNS and SASEGT. The CDR3 has 16 amino acids, counting the end cysteine and phenylalanine. Only CDR3 DNA is held: 48 bases, read in frame from base 1.

General conclusions and limits of the study: Naive subsets generally had larger estimated clonotype richness than memory subsets. Pairwise subsampling indicated that sequencing depth was expected to affect the degree of clonotype sharing among donors. Sampling was limited to blood, and TCR repertoires in tissue likely differ from TCR repertoires in blood. Higher generation probabilities were observed for clonotypes shared by all four sorted-subset donors than for non-shared clonotypes. Even with the large sequencing depth, rarefaction of the sorted-subset datasets indicated that sequencing was incomplete. Approximately 5% of naive CD4, around 3.6% of naive CD8, roughly 2.4% of memory CD4, and approximately 0.4% of memory CD8 clonotypes were shared across four donors. The genetic and exposure-history diversity represented was limited by the small number of donors.

Using the deep immunoSEQ assay, multiplex PCR amplified TCR CDR3 regions from genomic DNA. Genomic DNA extracted from each cell subset was distributed evenly over all wells of several immunoSEQ 96-well plates, and each plate served as one replicate. For sorted subsets, each replicate PCR was loaded with 200 ng genomic DNA, equivalent to 25,000 to 30,000 T cell genomes. Purified libraries were measured with a Qubit 3.0 fluorometer, size-checked on a Bioanalyzer 2100, and measured again with the KAPA Library Quantification kit. Every immunoSEQ 96-well plate was sequenced on a dedicated single-read 150-cycle Illumina NextSeq 550 flow cell. The original methods were these. The immunoSEQ output contained only junctional sequences without quality scores, so filtering could not match that applied to full-length reads. To assign V/J genes and CDR3, sequences were annotated against IMGT germline references using PyIR, a Python wrapper for IgBLAST v1.9. Reads with weak V/J assignments (E-value above 1e-6), missing CDR3, stop codons, out-of-frame junctions, or ambiguous translated residues were removed. V3J clonotypes were defined as sequences sharing an identical inferred V gene, J gene, and CDR3 amino acid sequence. The percentage overlap between two repertoires was calculated by dividing the number of shared unique clonotypes by the size of the smaller repertoire. Three approaches were used to assess repertoire richness: RTK rarefaction, the Chao1 estimator, and Recon v2.1 estimates of unobserved clonotypes. Generation probabilities for all TCRbeta clonotypes obtained by the gDNA method from a few donors were computed using OLGA. As stored in TCRdb, this immuneACCESS dataset retains in-frame rearrangements with V and J assigned. A fraction of the clones does not appear; measured against another copy, unresolved V genes explain less than half of the discrepancy, and the remainder lacks a known reason. V, J and clone size are those of that table, while D and trimming were read from the DNA. The sample profile shows roughly 2.1 million clones; roughly 91% of them were found once. Of the sample, 1.5% to 2% falls within the top ten clones.

Specimen: naive CD8+ T cells from PBMCs. This specimen's cell subset or site label, per the study, means: CD45RA+CCR7+. The source is a man aged 18 to 29 in good health. Some clones in this sample may be carry-over from other donors' samples. In this chain, TRBV6-1 is recombined with TRBJ1-5, with a weak D call of TRBD1 (5 bases match). The CDR3 protein is CASSEPRGESNQPQHF. The nucleotides are TGTGCCAGCAGTGAACCGAGGGGCGAGAGCAATCAGCCCCAGCATTTT.